Listed below are T cell receptor beta chains from one sample, sequenced in a study. TCRdb recomputed calls from the 5' RACE reads with MiXCR, one row per CDR3 protein. The sample records roughly 42,000 distinct CDR3 sequences, about 20% being singletons. The sequenced sample consisted of Tregs sorted from blood. Source of these receptors: a female donor with breast cancer. CDR3s include the opening cysteine and the closing phenylalanine or tryptophan. D genes are given only for firm matches. Clone size appears in some rows only: once, few, many, or a class for an expanded clone.

j_gene | abundance | v_gene | d_gene | CDR3aa | CDR3nt
TRBJ2-5 | . | TRBV3-1 | . | CASSQFQAAETQYF | TGTGCTAGCAGCCAATTCCAGGCGGCGGAGACCCAGTACTTC
TRBJ2-2 | . | TRBV12-3/TRBV12-4 | TRBD1 | CAAGPTGAATGELFF | TGTGCCGCTGGCCCGACAGGGGCCGCAACCGGGGAGCTGTTTTTT
TRBJ2-3 | many | TRBV6-2/TRBV6-3 | . | CASSYSKGQLGNTQYF | TGTGCCAGCAGTTACTCGAAGGGCCAATTGGGGAATACGCAGTATTTT
TRBJ2-1 | . | TRBV5-1 | TRBD2 | CASSLLAGNQYNEQFF | TGCGCCAGCAGCTTACTAGCGGGAAACCAATACAATGAGCAGTTCTTC
TRBJ2-3 | . | TRBV4-2 | . | CASSSGVTQYF | TGTGCCAGCTCCTCGGGGGTCACGCAGTATTTT
TRBJ2-7 | many | TRBV29-1 | TRBD2 | CSVETSGYEQYF | TGCAGCGTCGAGACTAGCGGCTACGAGCAGTACTTC
TRBJ1-1 | many | TRBV9 | . | CASSVVVGADGEAFF | TGTGCCAGCAGCGTAGTAGTAGGTGCGGACGGTGAAGCTTTCTTT
TRBJ2-3 | . | TRBV12-3/TRBV12-4 | TRBD1 | CASRTTGADTQYF | TGTGCCAGCAGAACTACAGGGGCAGATACGCAGTATTTT
TRBJ1-2 | many | TRBV7-9 | TRBD1 | CASSLTRGNYGYTF | TGTGCCAGCAGCCTTACCAGGGGGAACTATGGCTACACCTTC
TRBJ2-7 | few | TRBV12-3/TRBV12-4 | . | CASSLWGNEQYF | TGTGCCAGCAGTCTGTGGGGGAACGAGCAGTACTTC
TRBJ1-1 | . | TRBV5-6 | . | CASSSADRMNTEAFF | TGTGCCAGCAGCTCGGCGGACAGAATGAACACTGAAGCTTTCTTT
TRBJ1-3 | many | TRBV9 | . | CASSVEARPDSGNTIYF | TGTGCCAGCAGCGTAGAGGCAAGGCCGGACTCTGGAAACACCATATATTTT
TRBJ2-2 | few | TRBV9 | TRBD2 | CASSASPGLAGGNTGELFF | TGTGCCAGCAGCGCTTCACCGGGACTAGCGGGGGGTAACACCGGGGAGCTGTTTTTT
TRBJ2-7 | few | TRBV7-9 | TRBD1 | CASTKGTAFYEQYF | TGTGCCAGCACCAAAGGGACAGCTTTCTACGAGCAGTACTTC
TRBJ1-2 | few | TRBV28 | TRBD1 | CASSQGDSLGGYTF | TGTGCCAGCAGCCAAGGGGACAGTCTCGGAGGCTACACCTTC
TRBJ2-7 | many | TRBV27 | . | CASSLSGSGGAGQYF | TGTGCCAGCAGTTTATCGGGGTCGGGGGGCGCAGGGCAGTACTTC
TRBJ2-7 | many | TRBV6-2/TRBV6-3 | . | CASSYSEGLGQYF | TGTGCCAGCAGTTACTCCGAGGGCCTGGGGCAGTACTTC
TRBJ2-7 | few | TRBV27 | . | CASSYSARGSYEQYF | TGTGCCAGCAGTTATAGCGCCCGAGGGTCCTACGAGCAGTACTTC
TRBJ2-7 | few | TRBV7-9 | TRBD1 | CASSLGTGEYEQYF | TGTGCCAGCAGCTTAGGGACAGGAGAGTACGAGCAGTACTTC
TRBJ2-2 | many | TRBV7-9 | TRBD2 | CASSSPTSGYTGELFF | TGTGCCAGCAGCTCTCCTACTAGCGGGTACACCGGGGAGCTGTTTTTT
TRBJ1-4 | . | TRBV7-9 | TRBD1 | CASSFGQGAEKLFF | TGTGCCAGCAGCTTCGGCCAGGGGGCTGAAAAACTGTTTTTT
TRBJ2-1 | many | TRBV3-1 | TRBD2 | CASSLLASGSNEQFF | TGTGCCAGCAGCCTTCTAGCTAGCGGGAGTAATGAGCAGTTCTTC
TRBJ2-7 | few | TRBV7-6 | TRBD1 | CASSLEGQGRGREQYF | TGTGCCAGCAGCTTAGAGGGACAGGGACGGGGTCGCGAGCAGTACTTC
TRBJ2-6 | medium-sized | TRBV15 | . | CATSRDRSGANVLTF | TGTGCCACCAGCAGAGATAGATCTGGGGCCAACGTCCTGACTTTC
TRBJ2-2 | . | TRBV5-5 | TRBD1 | CASSRGQAQSTGELFF | TGTGCCAGCAGCCGAGGACAGGCACAAAGCACCGGGGAGCTGTTTTTT
TRBJ2-1 | . | TRBV19 | . | CAGSIRQDNEQFF | TGTGCCGGTAGTATTCGGCAGGACAATGAGCAGTTCTTC
TRBJ2-5 | . | TRBV11-2 | . | CASSPRVVQETQYF | TGTGCCAGCAGCCCTCGGGTCGTTCAAGAGACCCAGTACTTC
TRBJ1-1 | medium-sized | TRBV6-1 | TRBD1 | CASSEAGTESTEAFF | TGTGCCAGCAGTGAGGCCGGGACAGAGAGCACTGAAGCTTTCTTT
TRBJ2-7 | . | TRBV4-1 | TRBD1 | CASSQDVTGGYEQYF | TGCGCCAGCAGCCAAGATGTTACAGGGGGCTACGAGCAGTACTTC
TRBJ2-7 | few | TRBV12-3/TRBV12-4 | TRBD2 | CASSSVPGLAGSYEQYF | TGTGCCAGCAGTTCCGTCCCGGGACTAGCGGGAAGCTACGAGCAGTACTTC
TRBJ2-5 | many | TRBV4-2 | TRBD2 | CASSQRLAGHQETQYF | TGTGCCAGCAGCCAGCGACTAGCGGGCCACCAAGAGACCCAGTACTTC
TRBJ2-1 | . | TRBV20-1 | . | CSAPEARSSYNEQFF | TGCAGTGCTCCCGAAGCGAGAAGCTCCTACAATGAGCAGTTCTTC
TRBJ1-5 | . | TRBV4-1 | . | CASSQDYGAKPQHF | TGCGCCAGCAGCCAAGATTACGGGGCAAAGCCCCAGCATTTT
TRBJ2-7 | many | TRBV12-3/TRBV12-4 | . | CASSRGDIPRPYEQYF | TGTGCCAGCAGTAGGGGGGACATTCCTCGCCCCTACGAGCAGTACTTC
TRBJ2-3 | few | TRBV9 | . | CASSATTGRGSTDTQYF | TGTGCCAGCAGCGCAACGACGGGACGAGGGAGCACAGATACGCAGTATTTT
TRBJ1-1 | few | TRBV6-5 | . | CASSSSRRNTEAFF | TGTGCCAGCAGTTCCTCCCGAAGAAACACTGAAGCTTTCTTT
TRBJ2-1 | few | TRBV9 | TRBD2 | CASSEGTSGSNEQFF | TGTGCCAGCAGCGAGGGGACTAGCGGGAGTAATGAGCAGTTCTTC
TRBJ1-5 | many | TRBV4-2 | . | CASSQGADYSNQPQHF | TGTGCCAGCAGCCAAGGGGCCGATTATAGCAATCAGCCCCAGCATTTT
TRBJ1-2 | many | TRBV7-2 | . | CASSLTGLF | TGTGCCAGCAGCCTTACAGGGCTCTTC
TRBJ1-5 | many | TRBV5-6 | . | CASSFRNQPQHF | TGTGCCAGCAGCTTCAGGAATCAGCCCCAGCATTTT
TRBJ2-7 | once | TRBV7-3 | TRBD2 | CASSIPQREGYEQYF | TGTGCCAGCTCTATCCCCCAGCGGGAGGGTTATGAGCAGTACTTC
TRBJ1-1 | . | TRBV7-6 | . | CASSLAGTSTEAFF | TGTGCCAGCAGCTTAGCAGGGACGAGCACTGAAGCTTTCTTT
TRBJ2-5 | . | TRBV30 | . | CAWGLPGARRETQYF | TGTGCCTGGGGCCTGCCCGGGGCTCGGAGGGAGACCCAGTACTTC
TRBJ1-6 | few | TRBV4-3 | . | CASSQEGRLYNSPLHF | TGCGCCAGCAGCCAAGAAGGGCGGTTGTATAATTCACCCCTCCACTTT
TRBJ2-7 | many | TRBV6-2/TRBV6-3 | TRBD2 | CASRRTSVSEQYF | TGTGCCAGCAGGAGAACTAGCGTAAGCGAGCAGTACTTC
TRBJ2-7 | many | TRBV9 | TRBD2 | CASSAGLAVANEQYF | TGTGCCAGCAGCGCCGGACTAGCGGTAGCCAACGAGCAGTACTTC
TRBJ2-5 | many | TRBV7-9 | . | CASSPSGWGDNQETQYF | TGTGCCAGCAGCCCCAGCGGATGGGGGGACAATCAAGAGACCCAGTACTTC
TRBJ2-7 | . | TRBV3-1 | . | CASSLQGPSYEQYF | TGTGCCAGCAGTCTCCAAGGGCCCTCCTACGAGCAGTACTTC
TRBJ1-2 | many | TRBV10-2 | . | CASSESLYYGYTF | TGCGCCAGCAGTGAGTCGTTATACTATGGCTACACCTTC
TRBJ2-3 | . | TRBV9 | . | CASSVGSSSTDTQYF | TGTGCCAGCAGCGTAGGTAGCAGTAGCACAGATACGCAGTATTTT